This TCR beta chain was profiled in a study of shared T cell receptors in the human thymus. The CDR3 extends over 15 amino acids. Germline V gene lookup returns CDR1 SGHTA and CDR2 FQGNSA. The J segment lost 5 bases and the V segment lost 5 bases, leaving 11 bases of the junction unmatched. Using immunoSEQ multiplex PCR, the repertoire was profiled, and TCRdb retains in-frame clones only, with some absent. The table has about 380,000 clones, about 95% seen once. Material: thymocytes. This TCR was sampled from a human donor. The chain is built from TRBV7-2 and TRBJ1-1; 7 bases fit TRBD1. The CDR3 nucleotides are TGTGCCAGCAGCCGAATTAAGACAGGGCAAACTGAAGCTTTCTTT. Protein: CASSRIKTGQTEAFF.